This T cell receptor beta chain was profiled in a study of PD-L1 blockade in urothelial cancer. Notes on the study in general: Pretreatment TCR clonality in blood, when below the median, was predictive of better survival.

The time point: pretreatment peripheral blood. Locally advanced or metastatic urothelial carcinoma affected all patients. A total of 1 to 8 samples per patient were collected pretreatment and on-treatment. The CDR3 covers 14 residues. V shed 2 bases and J 8 bases; nucleotides not matched to a gene: 5. CDR1 and CDR2 (germline): SGHDN, FVKESK. With regard to this clone: The antigen is unknown.

Spiking of synthetic TCR analog templates was performed in each PCR. The protocol was immunoSEQ multiplex PCR, while the TCRdb copy is restricted to in-frame clones and leaves out a portion. The sample holds roughly 130,000 clones, 70% to 85% seen once. This chain connects TRBV14 to TRBJ1-4; 7 bases line up with TRBD1. The sample consisted of PBMCs, taken around atezolizumab (anti-PD-L1) treatment. The receptor comes from a man aged 50 to 59 with urothelial cancer. The CDR3 here is CASSQRQGREKLFF. CDR3 bases: TGTGCCAGCAGCCAAAGACAGGGAAGGGAAAAACTGTTTTTT.